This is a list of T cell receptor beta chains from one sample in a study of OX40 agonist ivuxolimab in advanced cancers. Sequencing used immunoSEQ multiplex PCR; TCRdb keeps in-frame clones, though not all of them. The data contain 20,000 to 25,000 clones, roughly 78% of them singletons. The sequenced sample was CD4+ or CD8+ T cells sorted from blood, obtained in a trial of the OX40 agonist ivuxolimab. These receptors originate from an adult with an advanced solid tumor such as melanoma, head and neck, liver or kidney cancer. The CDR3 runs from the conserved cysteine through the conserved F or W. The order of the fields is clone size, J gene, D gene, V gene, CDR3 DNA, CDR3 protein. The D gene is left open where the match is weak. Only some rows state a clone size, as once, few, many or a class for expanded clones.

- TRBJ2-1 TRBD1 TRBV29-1 TGCAGCGTTGAAGGGACAGGCGCTTACAATGAGCAGTTCTTC CSVEGTGAYNEQFF
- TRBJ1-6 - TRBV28 TGTGCCAGCAGTTTAGCGAGCTCCTATAATTCACCCCTCCACTTT CASSLASSYNSPLHF
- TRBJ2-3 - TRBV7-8 TGTGCCAGCAGCTTATCGGGGAGCACAGATACGCAGTATTTT CASSLSGSTDTQYF
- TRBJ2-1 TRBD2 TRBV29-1 TGCAGCGTTGAAGGACGGGCACTACACGGGAGGATTGATGAGCAGTTCTTC CSVEGRALHGRIDEQFF
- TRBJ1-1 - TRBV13 TGTGCCAGCAGCCCCGAGGGACGGAAGAACACTGAAGCTTTCTTT CASSPEGRKNTEAFF
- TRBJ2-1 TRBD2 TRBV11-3 TGTGCCAGCAGCTTAGCCTTTAGCGGGACTTACAATGAGCAGTTCTTC CASSLAFSGTYNEQFF
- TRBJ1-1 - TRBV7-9 TGTGCCAGCAGCCCCCGGGACGGAAAGACTGAAGCTTTCTTT CASSPRDGKTEAFF
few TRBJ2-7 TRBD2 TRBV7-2 TGTGCCAGCAGCTTAGCCTCGGGACTAGCGGGGGGGCTCTCCTACGAGCAGTACTTC CASSLASGLAGGLSYEQYF
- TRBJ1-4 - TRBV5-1 TGCGCCAGCAGCCACGACAGGATGGGAGATGAAAAACTGTTTTTT CASSHDRMGDEKLFF
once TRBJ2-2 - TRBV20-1 TGCAGTGCTGGGGAGCTGTTTTTT CSAGELFF